The present T cell receptor beta chain was sequenced within a study of blood T cell repertoires in COVID-19. On the study more broadly: PBMCs, B-cell-depleted T cells, or T cells provided the cDNA or gDNA that made up the material.

The CDR3 length is 16 residues. V was pared by 3 bases and J by 0 bases, with 6 bases of the junction left unmatched. The V gene's germline CDR1 is SGHRS and CDR2 YFSETQ. This table comes from immunoSEQ multiplex PCR, and its TCRdb copy is limited to in-frame clones, with some not included. The sample records approximately 170,000 clones, approximately 86% being singletons. The TCR comes from a woman older than 75 with COVID-19, enrolled during active disease. V gene TRBV5-1 combines with J gene TRBJ2-3; the match to TRBD2 covers 8 bases. The sequenced material came from peripheral blood. The CDR3 spells CASSSTSGRSTDTQYF. DNA for the CDR3: TGCGCCAGCAGCTCCACGAGCGGGAGAAGCACAGATACGCAGTATTTT.